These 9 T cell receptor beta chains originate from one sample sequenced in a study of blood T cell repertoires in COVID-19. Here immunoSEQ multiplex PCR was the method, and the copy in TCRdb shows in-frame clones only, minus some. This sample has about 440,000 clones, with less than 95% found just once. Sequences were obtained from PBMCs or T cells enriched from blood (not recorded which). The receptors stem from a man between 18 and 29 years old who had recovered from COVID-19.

The CDR3 nucleotides are TGTGCCAGCAGCTATGGAAGGACAGGGTTCGTAAAGACCCAGTACTTC. It yields the protein CASSYGRTGFVKTQYF. V gene TRBV7-9 combines with J gene TRBJ2-5; 8 bases are shared with TRBD1. The V and J ends lost 4 bases and 6 bases, in that order; junction bases with no gene match: 13. This CDR3 region has 16 residues. CDR1 SEHNR and CDR2 FQNEAQ come from the germline V gene (reference sequence).

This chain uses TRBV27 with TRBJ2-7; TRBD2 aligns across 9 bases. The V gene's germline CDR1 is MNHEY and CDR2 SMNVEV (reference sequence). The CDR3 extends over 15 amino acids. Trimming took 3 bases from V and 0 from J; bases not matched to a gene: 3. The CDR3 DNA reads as TGTGCCAGCAGTTTTAATAGCGGGAGCTCCTACGAGCAGTACTTC. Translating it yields CASSFNSGSSYEQYF.

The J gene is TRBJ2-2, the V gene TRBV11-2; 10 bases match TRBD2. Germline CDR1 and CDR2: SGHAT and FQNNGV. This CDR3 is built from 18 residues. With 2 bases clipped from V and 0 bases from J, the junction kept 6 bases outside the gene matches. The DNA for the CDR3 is TGTGCCAGCAGCTTACTCACTAGCGGGATATCGAACACCGGGGAGCTGTTTTTT. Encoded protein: CASSLLTSGISNTGELFF.

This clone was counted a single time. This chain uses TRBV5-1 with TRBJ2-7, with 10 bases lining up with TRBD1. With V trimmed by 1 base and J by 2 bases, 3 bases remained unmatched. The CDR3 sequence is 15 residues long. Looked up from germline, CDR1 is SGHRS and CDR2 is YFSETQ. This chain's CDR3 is CASSLTGTGAYEQYF. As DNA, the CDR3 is TGCGCCAGCAGCTTGACCGGGACAGGGGCCTACGAGCAGTACTTC.

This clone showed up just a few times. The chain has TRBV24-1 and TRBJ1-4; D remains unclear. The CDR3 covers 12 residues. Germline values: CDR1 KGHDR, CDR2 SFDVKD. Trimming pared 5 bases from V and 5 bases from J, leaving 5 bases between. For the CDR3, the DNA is TGTGCCACCAGTGGCGGAAATGAAAAACTGTTTTTT. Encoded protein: CATSGGNEKLFF.

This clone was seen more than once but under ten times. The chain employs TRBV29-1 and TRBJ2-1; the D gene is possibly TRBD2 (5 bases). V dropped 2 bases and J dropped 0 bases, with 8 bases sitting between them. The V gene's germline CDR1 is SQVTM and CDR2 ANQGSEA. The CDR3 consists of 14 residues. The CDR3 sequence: CSVEQGLSYNEQFF. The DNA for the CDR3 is TGCAGCGTTGAACAAGGACTCTCCTACAATGAGCAGTTCTTC.

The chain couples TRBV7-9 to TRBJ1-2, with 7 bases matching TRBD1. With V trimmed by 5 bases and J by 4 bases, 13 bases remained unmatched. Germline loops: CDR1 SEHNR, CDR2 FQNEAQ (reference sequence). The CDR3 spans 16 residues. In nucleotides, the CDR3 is TGTGCCAGCAGCCCCGGGGGACAGAAACTGCTCTATGGCTACACCTTC. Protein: CASSPGGQKLLYGYTF.

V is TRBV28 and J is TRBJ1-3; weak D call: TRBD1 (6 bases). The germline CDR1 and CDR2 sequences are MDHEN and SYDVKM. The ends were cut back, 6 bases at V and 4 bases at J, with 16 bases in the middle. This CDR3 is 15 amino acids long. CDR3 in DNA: TGTGCCAGCAGAGGAAGACAGGTAGAAGGAAACACCATATATTTT. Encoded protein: CASRGRQVEGNTIYF.

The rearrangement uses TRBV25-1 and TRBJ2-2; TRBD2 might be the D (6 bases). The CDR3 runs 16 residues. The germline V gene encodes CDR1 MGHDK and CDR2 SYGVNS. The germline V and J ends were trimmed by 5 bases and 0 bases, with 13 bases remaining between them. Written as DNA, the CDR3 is TGTGCCAGCAGTCCGGGACTCACAACGAACACCGGGGAGCTGTTTTTT. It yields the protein CASSPGLTTNTGELFF. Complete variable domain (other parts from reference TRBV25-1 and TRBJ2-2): EADIYQTPRYLVIGTGKKITLECSQTMGHDKMYWYQQDPGMELHLIHYSYGVNSTEKGDLSSESTVSRIRTEHFPLTLESARPSHTSQYLCASSPGLTTNTGELFFGEGSRLTVL.